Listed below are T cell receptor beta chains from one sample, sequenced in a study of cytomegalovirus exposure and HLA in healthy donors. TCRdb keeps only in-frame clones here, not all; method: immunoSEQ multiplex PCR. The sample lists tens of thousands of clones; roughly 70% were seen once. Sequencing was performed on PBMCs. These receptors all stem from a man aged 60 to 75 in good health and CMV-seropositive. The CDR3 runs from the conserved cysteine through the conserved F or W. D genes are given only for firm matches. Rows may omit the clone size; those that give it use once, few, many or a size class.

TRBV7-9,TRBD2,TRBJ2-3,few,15,TGTGCCAGCAGTCTGGGTAGCGGGAGCACAGATACGCAGTATTTT,CASSLGSGSTDTQYF
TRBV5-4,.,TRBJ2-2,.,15,TGTGCCAGCAGCTCACCGGGACAACATGCCGGGGAGCTGTTTTTT,CASSSPGQHAGELFF
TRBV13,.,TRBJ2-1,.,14,TGTGCCAGCAGCTTAACCGGGATCAACAATGAGCAGTTCTTC,CASSLTGINNEQFF
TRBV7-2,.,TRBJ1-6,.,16,TGTGCCAGCAGCTTACAGTGGAGCTCCTATAATTCACCCCTCCACTTT,CASSLQWSSYNSPLHF
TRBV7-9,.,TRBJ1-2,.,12,TGTGCCAGCAGCTTAGAGCCCTATGGCTACACCTTC,CASSLEPYGYTF
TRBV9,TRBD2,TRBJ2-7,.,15,TGTGCCAGCAGCGTAGAAGCGGGGGGGACCTACGAGCAGTACTTC,CASSVEAGGTYEQYF
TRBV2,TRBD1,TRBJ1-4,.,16,TGTGCCAGCAGTGGGGACAGGGGGGGGACTAATGAAAAACTGTTTTTT,CASSGDRGGTNEKLFF
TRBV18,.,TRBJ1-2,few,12,TGTGCCAGCTCACCCCGGGAATATGGCTACACCTTC,CASSPREYGYTF
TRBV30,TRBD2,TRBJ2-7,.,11,TGTGCCTGGAGTAGCGGGAGCGAGCAGTACTTC,CAWSSGSEQYF
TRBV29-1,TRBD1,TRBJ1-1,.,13,TGCAGCATTCCGGGACAGGGAAACACTGAAGCTTTCTTT,CSIPGQGNTEAFF
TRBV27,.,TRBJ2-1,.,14,TGTGCCAGCAGTTTTGAGACTAAGTCGAATGAGCAGTTCTTC,CASSFETKSNEQFF
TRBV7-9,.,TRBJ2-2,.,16,TGTTCCAGCAGCCTAGGTGTACGGGGTAACACCGGGGAGCTGTTTTTT,CSSSLGVRGNTGELFF
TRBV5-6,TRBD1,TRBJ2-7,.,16,TGTGCCAGCAGCTTGGGGACAGGGGGCTTCCGAGTCGAGCAGTACTTC,CASSLGTGGFRVEQYF
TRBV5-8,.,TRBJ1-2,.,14,TGTGCCAGCAGCCCGGGAGGAGACTATTTAGGCTACACCTTC,CASSPGGDYLGYTF
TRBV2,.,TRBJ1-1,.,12,TGTGCCAGCAGTGGCGAGGGCACTGAAGCTTTCTTT,CASSGEGTEAFF
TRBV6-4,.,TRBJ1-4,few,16,TGTGCCAGCAGTGACGGAGGGCGCACAACTAATGAAAAACTGTTTTTT,CASSDGGRTTNEKLFF
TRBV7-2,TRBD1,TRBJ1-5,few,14,TGTGCCAGCAGCTCGACAGGGGGCAATCAGCCCCAGCATTTT,CASSSTGGNQPQHF
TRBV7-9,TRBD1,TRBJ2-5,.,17,TGTGCCAGCAGCTTAGTTTCCGGACAGGGCGTCCAAGAGACCCAGTACTTC,CASSLVSGQGVQETQYF
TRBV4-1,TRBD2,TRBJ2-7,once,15,TGCGCCAGCACCTTCCTAGCGGGAGCGCCCTACGAGCAGTACTTC,CASTFLAGAPYEQYF
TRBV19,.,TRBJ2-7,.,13,TGTGCCAGTATGGCAGCAGGCAGCTACGAGCAGTACTTC,CASMAAGSYEQYF
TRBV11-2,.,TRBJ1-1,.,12,TGTGCCAGCAGCTTATCGGGGATTGAAGCTTTCTTT,CASSLSGIEAFF
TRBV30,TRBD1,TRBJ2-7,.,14,TGTGCCTGGAGTGTAGGGCAGGGGGATCTCGAGCAGTACTTC,CAWSVGQGDLEQYF
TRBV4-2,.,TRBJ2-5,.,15,TGTGCCAGCAGCCAAGAGGCGGGAAGCATAGAGACCCAGTACTTC,CASSQEAGSIETQYF
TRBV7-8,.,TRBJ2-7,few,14,TGTGCCAGCAGCCTATTTGGACAGCCTAGGGAGCAGTACTTC,CASSLFGQPREQYF
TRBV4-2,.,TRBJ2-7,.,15,TGTGCCAGCAGCCTTTCCGGACAGGAGGGCTACGAGCAGTACTTC,CASSLSGQEGYEQYF